This T cell receptor (beta chain) was profiled in a study of shared clonotypes between healthy human individuals. The germline CDR1 and CDR2 sequences are ENHRY and SYGVKD. V lost 7 bases to trimming and J lost 6 bases; unmatched junction nucleotides: 9. This CDR3 region has 14 residues. It was across several immunoSEQ plates that each subset's genomic DNA was evenly split. Clones were read by immunoSEQ multiplex PCR, and TCRdb kept only the in-frame ones, dropping some. The table lists under 2.5 million clones, approximately 90% of them singletons. Donors included only healthy HIV-negative adults lacking recent acute infections or vaccinations. Every donor was a Caucasian adult from Nashville, Tennessee. This clone was observed a handful of times.

The source material was naive CD4+ T cells from PBMCs. Noted subset: CD45RA+ positively selected. The genes are TRBV10-3 and TRBJ1-5; TRBD1 matches at 7 bases. The sequence was obtained from a man aged 18-30 years in good health. Some clones in this sample may be carry-over from other donors' samples. This chain's CDR3 is CAIKGAGDSQPQHF. Written as DNA, the CDR3 is TGTGCCATCAAGGGGGCCGGGGATAGTCAGCCCCAGCATTTT.